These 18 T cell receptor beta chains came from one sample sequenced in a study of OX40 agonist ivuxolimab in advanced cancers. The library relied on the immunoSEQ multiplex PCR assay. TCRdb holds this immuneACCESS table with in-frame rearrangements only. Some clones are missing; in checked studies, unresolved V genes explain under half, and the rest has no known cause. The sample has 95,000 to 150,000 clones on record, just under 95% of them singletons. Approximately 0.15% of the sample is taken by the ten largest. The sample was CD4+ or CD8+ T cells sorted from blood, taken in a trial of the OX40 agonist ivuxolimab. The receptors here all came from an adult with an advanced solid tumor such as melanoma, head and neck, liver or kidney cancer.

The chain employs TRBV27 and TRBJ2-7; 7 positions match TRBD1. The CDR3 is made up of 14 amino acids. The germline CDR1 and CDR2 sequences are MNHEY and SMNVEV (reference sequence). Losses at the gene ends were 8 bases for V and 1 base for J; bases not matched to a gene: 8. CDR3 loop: CASRRQGQSYEQYF. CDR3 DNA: TGTGCCAGCCGGAGACAGGGCCAGTCCTACGAGCAGTACTTC.

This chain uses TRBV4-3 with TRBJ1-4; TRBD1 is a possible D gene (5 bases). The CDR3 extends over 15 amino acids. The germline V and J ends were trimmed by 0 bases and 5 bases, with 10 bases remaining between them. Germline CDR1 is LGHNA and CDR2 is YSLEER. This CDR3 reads CASSQDTGGNEKLFF. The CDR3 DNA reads TGCGCCAGCAGCCAAGATACCGGGGGGAATGAAAAACTGTTTTTT.

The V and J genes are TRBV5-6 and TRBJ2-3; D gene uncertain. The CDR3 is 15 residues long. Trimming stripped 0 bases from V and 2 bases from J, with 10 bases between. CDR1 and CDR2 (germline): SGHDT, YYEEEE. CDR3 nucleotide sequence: TGTGCCAGCAGCTTGGGACCAGCCTCCACAGATACGCAGTATTTT. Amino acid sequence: CASSLGPASTDTQYF.

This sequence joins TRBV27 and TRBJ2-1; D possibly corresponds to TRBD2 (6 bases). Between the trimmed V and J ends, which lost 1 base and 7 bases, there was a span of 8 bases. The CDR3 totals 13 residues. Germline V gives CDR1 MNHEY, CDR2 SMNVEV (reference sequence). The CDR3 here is CASSLWRGNEQFF. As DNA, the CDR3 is TGTGCCAGCAGTTTATGGAGGGGTAATGAGCAGTTCTTC.

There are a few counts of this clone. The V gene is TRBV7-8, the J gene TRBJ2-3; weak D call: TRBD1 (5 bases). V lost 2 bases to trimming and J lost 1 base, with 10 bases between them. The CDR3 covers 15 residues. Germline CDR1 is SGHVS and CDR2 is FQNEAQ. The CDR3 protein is CASSLMPGRTDTQYF. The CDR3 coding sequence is TGTGCCAGCAGCTTAATGCCAGGGCGCACAGATACGCAGTATTTT.

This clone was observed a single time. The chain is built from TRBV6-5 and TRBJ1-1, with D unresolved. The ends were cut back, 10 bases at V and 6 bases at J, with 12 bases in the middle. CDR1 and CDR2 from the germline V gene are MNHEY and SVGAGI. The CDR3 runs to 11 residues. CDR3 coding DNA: TGTGCCAAACTCGGACGGCCTGAAGCTTTCTTT. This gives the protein CAKLGRPEAFF.

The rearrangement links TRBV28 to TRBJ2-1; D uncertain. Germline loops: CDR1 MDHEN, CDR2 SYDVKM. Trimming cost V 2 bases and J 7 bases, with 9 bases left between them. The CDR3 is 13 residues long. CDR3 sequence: CASSLPPVNEQFF. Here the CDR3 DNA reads TGTGCCAGCAGTTTACCCCCCGTGAATGAGCAGTTCTTC.

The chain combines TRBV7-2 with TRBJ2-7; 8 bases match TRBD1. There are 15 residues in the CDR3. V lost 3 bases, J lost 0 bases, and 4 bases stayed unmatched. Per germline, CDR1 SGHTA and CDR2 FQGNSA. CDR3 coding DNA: TGTGCCAGCAGCTTCCGACAGGGGAGCTCCTACGAGCAGTACTTC. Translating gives CASSFRQGSSYEQYF. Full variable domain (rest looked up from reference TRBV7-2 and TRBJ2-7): GAGVSQSPSNKVTEKGKDVELRCDPISGHTALYWYRQSLGQGLEFLIYFQGNSAPDKSGLPSDRFSAERTGGSVSTLTIQRTQQEDSAVYLCASSFRQGSSYEQYFGPGTRLTVT.

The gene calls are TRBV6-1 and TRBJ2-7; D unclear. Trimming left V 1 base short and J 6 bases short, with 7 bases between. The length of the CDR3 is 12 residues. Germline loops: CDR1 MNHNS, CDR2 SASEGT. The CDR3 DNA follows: TGTGCCAGCAGTGAAGGAGGTCTCGAGCAGTACTTC. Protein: CASSEGGLEQYF.

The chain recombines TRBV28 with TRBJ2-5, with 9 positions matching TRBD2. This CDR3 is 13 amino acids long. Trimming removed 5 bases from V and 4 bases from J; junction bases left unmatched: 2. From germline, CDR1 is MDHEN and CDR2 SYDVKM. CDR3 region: CASSRTSVETQYF. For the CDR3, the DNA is TGTGCCAGCAGTCGGACTAGCGTAGAGACCCAGTACTTC.

The chain's CDR3 is CASSLGRGVGYTF. CDR3 bases: TGTGCCAGCAGCTTGGGCCGGGGAGTTGGCTACACCTTC. V usage is TRBV5-4 and J usage is TRBJ1-2; D gene unclear. Germline CDR1 reads SGHNT; CDR2 reads YYREEE (reference sequence). V lost 0 bases and J 7 bases, leaving 10 bases between the germline ends. The CDR3 loop spans 13 amino acids.

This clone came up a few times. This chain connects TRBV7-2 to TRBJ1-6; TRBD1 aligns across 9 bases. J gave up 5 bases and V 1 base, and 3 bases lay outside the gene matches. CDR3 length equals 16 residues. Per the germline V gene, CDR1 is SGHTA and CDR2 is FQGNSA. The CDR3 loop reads CASSLVGTGNNSPLHF. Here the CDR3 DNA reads TGTGCCAGCAGCTTAGTAGGGACAGGGAATAATTCACCCCTCCACTTT.

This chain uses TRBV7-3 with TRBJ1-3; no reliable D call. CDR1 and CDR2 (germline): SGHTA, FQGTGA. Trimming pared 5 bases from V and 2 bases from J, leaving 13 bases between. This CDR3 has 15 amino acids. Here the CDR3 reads CASSPNKGPGNTIYF. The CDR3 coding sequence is TGTGCCAGCAGCCCTAACAAGGGCCCTGGAAACACCATATATTTT.

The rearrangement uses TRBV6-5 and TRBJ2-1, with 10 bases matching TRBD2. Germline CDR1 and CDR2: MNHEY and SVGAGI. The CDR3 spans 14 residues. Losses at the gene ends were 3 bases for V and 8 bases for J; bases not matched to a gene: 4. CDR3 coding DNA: TGTGCCAGCAGTTATGGGCTAGCGGGGGATGAGCAGTTCTTC. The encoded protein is CASSYGLAGDEQFF.

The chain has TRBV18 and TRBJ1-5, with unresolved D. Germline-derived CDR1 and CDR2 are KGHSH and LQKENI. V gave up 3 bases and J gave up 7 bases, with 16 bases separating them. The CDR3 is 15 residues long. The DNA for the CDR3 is TGTGCCAGCTCACCGAACTCGGGGATCGGACAGCCCCAGCATTTT. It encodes CASSPNSGIGQPQHF.

The CDR3 bases are TGTGCCAGCAGTGAGACGGGCTCGGCCGGGGAGCTGTTTTTT. Amino acids: CASSETGSAGELFF. The chain recombines TRBV25-1 with TRBJ2-2; D call uncertain. The CDR3 covers 14 residues. V lost 3 bases and J lost 6, with 11 bases in between. Germline-derived CDR1 and CDR2 are MGHDK and SYGVNS.

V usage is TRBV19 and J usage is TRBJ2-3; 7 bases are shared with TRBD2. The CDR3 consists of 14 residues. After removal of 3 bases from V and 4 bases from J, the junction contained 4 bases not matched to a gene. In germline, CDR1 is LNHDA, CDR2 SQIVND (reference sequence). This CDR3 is CASSIAGRADTQYF. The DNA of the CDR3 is TGTGCCAGTAGTATTGCGGGGAGGGCAGATACGCAGTATTTT.

DNA for the CDR3: TGTGCCAGTAGCCCGGGTTGGAACTCCTACGAGCAGTACTTC. Its protein is CASSPGWNSYEQYF. The genes are TRBV19 and TRBJ2-7; D gene unclear. CDR1 and CDR2 (germline): LNHDA, SQIVND (reference sequence). There are 14 residues in the CDR3. V lost 6 bases to trimming and J lost 0 bases, with 12 bases between them.